This T cell receptor (beta chain) emerged from a study of blood T cell repertoires in COVID-19. This clone was seen a few times. This CDR3 region has 17 residues. The V and J ends lost 6 bases and 1 base, in that order; junction bases with no gene match: 12. Germline V gene sequence: CDR1 KGHSH, CDR2 LQKENI. This table comes from immunoSEQ multiplex PCR, and its TCRdb copy is limited to in-frame clones, with some not included. The sample lists 130,000 to 150,000 clones; approximately 87% were seen once. Material for sequencing was peripheral blood. The TCR originated in a woman between 45 and 65 years old with active or convalescent COVID-19. V and J are TRBV18 and TRBJ1-1; 9 bases are a match to TRBD1. CDR3 coding DNA: TGTGCCAGCTCGCAAAGAGGGACAGGGAGTCGGAACACTGAAGCTTTCTTT. Its protein product is CASSQRGTGSRNTEAFF. Together with reference TRBV18 and TRBJ1-1, the CDR3 gives the full variable domain: NAGVMQNPRHLVRRRGQEARLRCSPMKGHSHVYWYRQLPEEGLKFMVYLQKENIIDESGMPKERFSAEFPKEGPSILRIQQVVRGDSAAYFCASSQRGTGSRNTEAFFGQGTRLTVV.